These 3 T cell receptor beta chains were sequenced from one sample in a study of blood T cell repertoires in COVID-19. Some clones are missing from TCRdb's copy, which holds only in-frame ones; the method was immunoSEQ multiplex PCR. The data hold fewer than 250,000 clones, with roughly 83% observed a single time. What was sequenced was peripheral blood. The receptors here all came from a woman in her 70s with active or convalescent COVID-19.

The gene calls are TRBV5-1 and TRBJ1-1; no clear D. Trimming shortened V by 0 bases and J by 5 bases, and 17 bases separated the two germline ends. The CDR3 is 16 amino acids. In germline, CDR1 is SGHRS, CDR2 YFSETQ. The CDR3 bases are TGCGCCAGCAGCTTGGCCCCCGACCCTTCGAGGACTGAAGCTTTCTTT. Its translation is CASSLAPDPSRTEAFF.

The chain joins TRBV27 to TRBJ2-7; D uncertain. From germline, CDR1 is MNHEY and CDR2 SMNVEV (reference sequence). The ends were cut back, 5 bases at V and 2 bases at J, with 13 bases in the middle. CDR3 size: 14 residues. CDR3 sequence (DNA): TGTGCCAGCAGTCGTGACGGAGCAGCCTACGAGCAGTACTTC. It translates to CASSRDGAAYEQYF.

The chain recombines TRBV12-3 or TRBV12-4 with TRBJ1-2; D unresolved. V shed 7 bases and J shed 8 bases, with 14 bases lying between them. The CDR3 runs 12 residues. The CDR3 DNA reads TGTGCCAGCAAAGGCGGGGTAAGCGGCTACACCTTC. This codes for CASKGGVSGYTF.